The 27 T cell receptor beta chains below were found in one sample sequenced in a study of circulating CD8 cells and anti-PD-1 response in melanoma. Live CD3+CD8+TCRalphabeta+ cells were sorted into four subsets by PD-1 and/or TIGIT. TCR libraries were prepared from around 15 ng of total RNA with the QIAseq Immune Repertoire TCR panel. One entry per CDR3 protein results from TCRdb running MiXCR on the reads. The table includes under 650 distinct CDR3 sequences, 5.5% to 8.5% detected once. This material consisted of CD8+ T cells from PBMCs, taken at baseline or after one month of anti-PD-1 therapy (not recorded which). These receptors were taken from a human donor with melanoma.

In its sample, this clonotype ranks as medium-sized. CDR3 sequence: CASSQGTGQNTQYF. The CDR3, as DNA: TGTGCCAGCAGCCAAGGAACCGGGCAAAATACGCAGTATTTT. This chain connects TRBV14 to TRBJ2-3; D not certain. Germline lookup yields CDR1 SGHDN and CDR2 FVKESK. Trimming stripped 1 base from V and 7 bases from J, with 12 bases between. This CDR3 has 14 residues. Full variable domain (rest looked up from reference TRBV14 and TRBJ2-3): EAGVTQFPSHSVIEKGQTVTLRCDPISGHDNLYWYRRVMGKEIKFLLHFVKESKQDESGMPNNRFLAERTGGTYSTLKVQPAELEDSGVYFCASSQGTGQNTQYFGPGTRLTVL.

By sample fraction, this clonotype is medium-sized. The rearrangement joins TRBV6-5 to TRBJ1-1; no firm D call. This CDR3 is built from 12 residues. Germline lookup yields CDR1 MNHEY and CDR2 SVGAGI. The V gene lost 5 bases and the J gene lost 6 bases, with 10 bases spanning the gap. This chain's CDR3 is CASSPPGPEAFF. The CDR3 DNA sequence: TGTGCCAGCAGTCCCCCAGGCCCTGAAGCTTTCTTT.

The CDR3 reads CASSIQGASLWEQYF. The CDR3 region has the DNA TGTGCCAGTAGTATACAGGGGGCGAGTCTGTGGGAGCAGTACTTC. This chain connects TRBV19 to TRBJ2-7; 8 bases line up with TRBD1. CDR1 LNHDA and CDR2 SQIVND come from the germline V gene (reference sequence). The V segment lost 2 bases and the J segment 7 bases; nucleotides outside the gene matches: 10. The CDR3 contains 15 residues. Full variable domain (remainder filled in from reference TRBV19 and TRBJ2-7): DGGITQSPKYLFRKEGQNVTLSCEQNLNHDAMYWYRQDPGQGLRLIYYSQIVNDFQKGDIAEGYSVSREKKESFPLTVTSAQKNPTAFYLCASSIQGASLWEQYFGPGTRLTVT.

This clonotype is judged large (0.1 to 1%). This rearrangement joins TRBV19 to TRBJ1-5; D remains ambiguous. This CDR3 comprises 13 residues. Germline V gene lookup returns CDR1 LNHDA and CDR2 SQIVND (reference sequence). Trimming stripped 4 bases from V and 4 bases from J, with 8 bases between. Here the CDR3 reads CASSTGGNQPQHF. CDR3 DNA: TGTGCCAGTAGTACAGGTGGAAATCAGCCCCAGCATTTT. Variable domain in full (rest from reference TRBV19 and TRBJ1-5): DGGITQSPKYLFRKEGQNVTLSCEQNLNHDAMYWYRQDPGQGLRLIYYSQIVNDFQKGDIAEGYSVSREKKESFPLTVTSAQKNPTAFYLCASSTGGNQPQHFGDGTRLSIL.

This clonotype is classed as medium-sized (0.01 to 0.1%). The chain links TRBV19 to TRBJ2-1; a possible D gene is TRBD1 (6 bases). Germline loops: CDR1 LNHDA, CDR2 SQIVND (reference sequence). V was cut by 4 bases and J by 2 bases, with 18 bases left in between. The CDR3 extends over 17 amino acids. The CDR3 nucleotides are TGTGCCAGTAGTACCCTCCCACAGGGCCATACCTACAATGAGCAGTTCTTC. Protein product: CASSTLPQGHTYNEQFF.

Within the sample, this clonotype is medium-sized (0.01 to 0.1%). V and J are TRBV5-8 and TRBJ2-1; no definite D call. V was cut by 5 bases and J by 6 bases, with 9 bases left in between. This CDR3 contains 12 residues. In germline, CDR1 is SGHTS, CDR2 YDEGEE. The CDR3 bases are TGTGCCAGCAGTCATCTAGGCAATGAGCAGTTCTTC. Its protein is CASSHLGNEQFF. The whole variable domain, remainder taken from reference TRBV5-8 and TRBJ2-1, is EAGVTQSPTHLIKTRGQQATLRCSPISGHTSVYWYQQALGLGLQFLLWYDEGEERNRGNFPPRFSGRQFPNYSSELNVNALELEDSALYLCASSHLGNEQFFGPGTRLTVL.

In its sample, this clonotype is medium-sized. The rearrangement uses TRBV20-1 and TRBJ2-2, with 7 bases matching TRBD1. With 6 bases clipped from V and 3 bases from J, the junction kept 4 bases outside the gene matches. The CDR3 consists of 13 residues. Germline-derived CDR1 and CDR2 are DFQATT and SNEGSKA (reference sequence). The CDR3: CSAPGTDTGELFF. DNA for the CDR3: TGCAGTGCCCCTGGGACAGACACCGGGGAGCTGTTTTTT.

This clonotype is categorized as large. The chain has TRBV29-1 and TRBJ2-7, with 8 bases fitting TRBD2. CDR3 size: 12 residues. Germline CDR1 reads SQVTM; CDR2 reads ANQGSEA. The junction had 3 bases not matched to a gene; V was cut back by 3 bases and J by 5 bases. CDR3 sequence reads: CSVDSGRDEQYF. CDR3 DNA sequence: TGCAGCGTTGACAGCGGGAGAGACGAGCAGTACTTC.

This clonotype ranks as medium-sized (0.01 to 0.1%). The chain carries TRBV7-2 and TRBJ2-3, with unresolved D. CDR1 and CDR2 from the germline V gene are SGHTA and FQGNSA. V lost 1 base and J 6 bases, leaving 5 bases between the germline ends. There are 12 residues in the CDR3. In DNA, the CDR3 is TGTGCCAGCAGCTTAGTCGGGGATACGCAGTATTTT. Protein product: CASSLVGDTQYF.

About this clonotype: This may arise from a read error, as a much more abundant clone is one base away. For the CDR3, the DNA is TGCGCCAGCAGCCAAGGACAGGGGAATGCCTACGAGCAGTACTTC. Protein: CASSQGQGNAYEQYF. The chain couples TRBV4-1 to TRBJ2-7, with TRBD1 matching over 8 bases. CDR3 length equals 15 residues. The junction had 4 bases not matched to a gene; V was cut back by 1 base and J by 2 bases. The germline gives CDR1 MGHRA, CDR2 YSYEKL.

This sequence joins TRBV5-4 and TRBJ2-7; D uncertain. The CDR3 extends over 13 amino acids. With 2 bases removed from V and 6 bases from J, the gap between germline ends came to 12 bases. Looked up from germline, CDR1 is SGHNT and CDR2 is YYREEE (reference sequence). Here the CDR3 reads CASSFREICEQYF. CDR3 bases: TGTGCCAGCAGCTTTAGAGAGATCTGCGAGCAGTACTTC.

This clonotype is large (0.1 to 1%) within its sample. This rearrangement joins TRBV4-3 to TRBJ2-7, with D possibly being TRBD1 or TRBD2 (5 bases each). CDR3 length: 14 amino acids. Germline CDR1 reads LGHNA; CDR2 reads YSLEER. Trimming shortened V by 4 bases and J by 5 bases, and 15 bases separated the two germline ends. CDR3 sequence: CASSPRGSSNEQYF. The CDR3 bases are TGCGCCAGCAGCCCGAGGGGCAGTTCGAACGAGCAGTACTTC.

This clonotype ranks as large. The CDR3 here is CASSLGNSGYNEQFF. In nucleotides, the CDR3 is TGTGCCAGCAGCTTAGGAAACAGCGGCTACAATGAGCAGTTCTTC. The chain employs TRBV7-6 and TRBJ2-1; possible D gene TRBD2, 5 bases. The CDR3 is made up of 15 amino acids. The germline V gene encodes CDR1 SGHVS and CDR2 FNYEAQ. Trimming took off 1 base at V and 3 bases at J, with 10 bases between the two ends. The full variable domain, its missing parts supplied by reference TRBV7-6 and TRBJ2-1, is GAGVSQSPRYKVTKRGQDVALRCDPISGHVSLYWYRQALGQGPEFLTYFNYEAQQDKSGLPNDRFSAERPEGSISTLTIQRTEQRDSAMYRCASSLGNSGYNEQFFGPGTRLTVL.

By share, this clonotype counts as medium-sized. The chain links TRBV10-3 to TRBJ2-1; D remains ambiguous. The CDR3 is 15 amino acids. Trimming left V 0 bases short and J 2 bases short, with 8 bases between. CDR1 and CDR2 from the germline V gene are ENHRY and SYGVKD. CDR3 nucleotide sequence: TGTGCCATCAGTGAGTCTATGGCAGCCTACAATGAGCAGTTCTTC. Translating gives CAISESMAAYNEQFF.

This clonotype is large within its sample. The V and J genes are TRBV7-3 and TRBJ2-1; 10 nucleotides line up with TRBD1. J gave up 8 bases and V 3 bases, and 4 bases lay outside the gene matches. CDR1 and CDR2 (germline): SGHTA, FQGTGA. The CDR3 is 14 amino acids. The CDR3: CASSLTGGGDEQFF. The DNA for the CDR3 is TGTGCCAGCAGCTTGACAGGGGGCGGCGATGAGCAGTTCTTC.

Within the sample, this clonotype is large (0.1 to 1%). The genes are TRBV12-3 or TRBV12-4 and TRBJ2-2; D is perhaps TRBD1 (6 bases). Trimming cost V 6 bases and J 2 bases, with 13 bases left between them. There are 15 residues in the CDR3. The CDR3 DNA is TGTGCCAGCAGGGCCGGGACATTCAACACCGGGGAGCTGTTTTTT. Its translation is CASRAGTFNTGELFF.

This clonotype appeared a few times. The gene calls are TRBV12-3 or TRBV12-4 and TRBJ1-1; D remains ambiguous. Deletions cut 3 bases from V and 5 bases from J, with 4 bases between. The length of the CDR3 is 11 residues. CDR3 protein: CASSFGTEAFF. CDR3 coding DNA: TGTGCCAGCAGTTTCGGGACTGAAGCTTTCTTT.

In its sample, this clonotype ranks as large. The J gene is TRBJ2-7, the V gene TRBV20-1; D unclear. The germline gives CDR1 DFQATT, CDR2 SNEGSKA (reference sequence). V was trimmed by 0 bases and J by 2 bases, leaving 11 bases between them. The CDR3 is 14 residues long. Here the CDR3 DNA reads TGCAGTGCTAGAGAAGGGTCGGATGCCTACGAGCAGTACTTC. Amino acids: CSAREGSDAYEQYF.

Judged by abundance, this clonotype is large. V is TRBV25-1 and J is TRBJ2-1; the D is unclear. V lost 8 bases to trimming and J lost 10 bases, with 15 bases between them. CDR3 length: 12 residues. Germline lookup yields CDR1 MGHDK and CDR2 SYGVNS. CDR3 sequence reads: CASRRLVDEQFF. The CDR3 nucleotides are TGTGCCAGCCGAAGACTCGTAGACGAGCAGTTCTTC.

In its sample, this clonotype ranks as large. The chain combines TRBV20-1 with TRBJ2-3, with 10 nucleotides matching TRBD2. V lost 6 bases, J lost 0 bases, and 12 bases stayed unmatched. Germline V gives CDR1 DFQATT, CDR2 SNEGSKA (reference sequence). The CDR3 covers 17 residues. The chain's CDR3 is CSALLSGRSLSTDTQYF. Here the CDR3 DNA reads TGCAGTGCGCTACTTAGCGGGAGGAGCCTTAGCACAGATACGCAGTATTTT.

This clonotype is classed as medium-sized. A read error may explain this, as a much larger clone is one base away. CDR3 amino acids: CASGRDTLANEQYF. Written as DNA, the CDR3 is TGTGCCAGCGGGCGGGACACCCTGGCCAACGAGCAGTACTTC. V gene TRBV2 combines with J gene TRBJ2-7; TRBD1 or TRBD2 may be the D gene (6 bases each). Germline CDR1 reads SNHLY; CDR2 reads FYNNEI. Trimming stripped 8 bases from V and 5 bases from J, with 19 bases between. The length of the CDR3 is 14 residues.

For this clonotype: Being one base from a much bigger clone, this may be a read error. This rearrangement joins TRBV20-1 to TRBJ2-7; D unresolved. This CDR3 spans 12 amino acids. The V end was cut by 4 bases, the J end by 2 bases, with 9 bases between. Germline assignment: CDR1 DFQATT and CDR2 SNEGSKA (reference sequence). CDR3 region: CSAKSQAYEQYF. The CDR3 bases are TGCAGTGCTAAAAGTCAGGCCTACGAGCAGTACTTC.

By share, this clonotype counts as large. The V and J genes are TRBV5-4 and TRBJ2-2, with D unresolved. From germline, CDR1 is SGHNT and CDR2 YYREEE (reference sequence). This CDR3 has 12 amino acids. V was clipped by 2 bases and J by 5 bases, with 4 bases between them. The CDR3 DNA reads TGTGCCAGCAGCTTTGGGACCGGGGAGCTGTTTTTT. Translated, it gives CASSFGTGELFF.

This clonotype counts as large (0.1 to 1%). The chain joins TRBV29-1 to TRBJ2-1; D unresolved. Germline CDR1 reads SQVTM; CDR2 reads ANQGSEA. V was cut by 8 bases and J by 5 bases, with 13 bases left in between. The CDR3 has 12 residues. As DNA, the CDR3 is TGCAGCTCCCGGATTTGGAACAATGAGCAGTTCTTC. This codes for CSSRIWNNEQFF.

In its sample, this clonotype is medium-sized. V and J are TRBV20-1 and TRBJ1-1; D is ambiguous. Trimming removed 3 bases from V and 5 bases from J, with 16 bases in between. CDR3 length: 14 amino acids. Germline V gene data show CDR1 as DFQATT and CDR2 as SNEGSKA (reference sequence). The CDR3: CSASRPDTPTEAFF. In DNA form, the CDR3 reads TGCAGTGCTAGTCGCCCAGACACTCCAACTGAAGCTTTCTTT.

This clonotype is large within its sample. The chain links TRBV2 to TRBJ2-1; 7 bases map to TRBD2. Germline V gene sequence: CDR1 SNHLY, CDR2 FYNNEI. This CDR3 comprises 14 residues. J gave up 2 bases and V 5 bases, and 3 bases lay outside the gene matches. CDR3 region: CASSPLATYNEQFF. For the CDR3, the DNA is TGTGCCAGCAGTCCACTAGCGACCTACAATGAGCAGTTCTTC.

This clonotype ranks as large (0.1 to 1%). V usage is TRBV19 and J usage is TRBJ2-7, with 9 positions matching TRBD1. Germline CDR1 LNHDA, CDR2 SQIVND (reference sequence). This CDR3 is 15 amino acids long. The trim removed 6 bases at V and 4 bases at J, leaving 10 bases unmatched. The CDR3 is CASSPTGGIVYEQYF. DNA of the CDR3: TGTGCCAGTAGCCCCACAGGGGGCATTGTATACGAGCAGTACTTC.